The 15 T cell receptor beta chains reported below all come from one sample, sequenced in a study of T cell changes during pregnancy in multiple sclerosis. TCRdb's table, derived via immunoSEQ multiplex PCR, lists solely in-frame clones and lacks some. The sample records 91,000 or so clones, about 92% being singletons. Sequencing used peripheral blood, obtained after pregnancy. The receptors come from a female donor with multiple sclerosis, enrolled in a pregnancy study.

This clone has a single count. The chain recombines TRBV6-4 with TRBJ1-2; D is ambiguous. There are 15 residues in the CDR3. CDR1 is MRHNA, CDR2 SNTAGT, per germline. V was clipped by 0 bases and J by 4 bases, with 12 bases between them. In DNA, the CDR3 is TGTGCCAGCAGTGACTCATTCGGAGTAGGCTATGGCTACACCTTC. The encoded protein is CASSDSFGVGYGYTF.

The rearrangement joins TRBV9 to TRBJ2-2; D is perhaps TRBD1 (5 bases). V was cut by 1 base and J by 6 bases, with 7 bases left in between. Germline V gene data show CDR1 as SGDLS and CDR2 as YYNGEE. This CDR3 has 13 amino acids. Written as DNA, the CDR3 is TGTGCCAGCAGCGTACTCAGGGCCGGGGAGCTGTTTTTT. Translating it yields CASSVLRAGELFF. The variable domain in full, completed from reference TRBV9 and TRBJ2-2, reads DSGVTQTPKHLITATGQRVTLRCSPRSGDLSVYWYQQSLDQGLQFLIQYYNGEERAKGNILERFSAQQFPDLHSELNLSSLELGDSALYFCASSVLRAGELFFGEGSRLTVL.

CDR3 bases: TGTGCCAGCAGTTACTCGGGAGGGCAAGAGACCCAGTACTTC. Protein: CASSYSGGQETQYF. V is TRBV6-6 and J is TRBJ2-5; 7 bases fit TRBD2. This CDR3 contains 14 residues. The V segment lost 0 bases and the J segment 2 bases; nucleotides outside the gene matches: 0. Germline CDR1 and CDR2: MNHNY and SVGAGI (reference sequence).

CDR3 amino acids: CASSATDRAYEQYF. Written as DNA, the CDR3 is TGTGCCAGCAGCGCGACAGACAGGGCCTACGAGCAGTACTTC. This chain uses TRBV9 with TRBJ2-7; 7 nucleotides line up with TRBD1. Germline-derived CDR1 and CDR2 are SGDLS and YYNGEE. The CDR3 is 14 residues long. Germline trimming cut 3 bases from V and 2 bases from J; bases unmatched to any gene: 5.

The rearrangement joins TRBV29-1 to TRBJ2-3; TRBD2 might be the D (5 bases). CDR3 length: 13 amino acids. Trimming removed 1 base at V and 0 bases at J, with 5 bases between. Germline lookup yields CDR1 SQVTM and CDR2 ANQGSEA. CDR3 DNA sequence: TGCAGCGTTGAAGTAGCGAGCACAGATACGCAGTATTTT. Its protein product is CSVEVASTDTQYF.

The V call is TRBV6-1, the J call TRBJ2-7, with 8 bases aligning to TRBD1. After removal of 5 bases from V and 3 bases from J, the junction contained 6 bases not matched to a gene. CDR1 MNHNS and CDR2 SASEGT come from the germline V gene. This CDR3 is built from 14 residues. The CDR3 DNA reads TGTGCCAGCAGTTTCGAACAGGGGGGCTACGAGCAGTACTTC. Its translation is CASSFEQGGYEQYF.

This chain connects TRBV7-9 to TRBJ2-1; D is uncertain. V lost 6 bases, J lost 0 bases, and 6 bases lay in between. The germline CDR1 and CDR2 sequences are SEHNR and FQNEAQ (reference sequence). The CDR3 has 13 residues. CDR3: CASRRSSYNEQFF. In nucleotides, the CDR3 is TGTGCCAGCAGGAGAAGCTCCTACAATGAGCAGTTCTTC.

V is TRBV5-1 and J is TRBJ1-1; 11 bases line up with TRBD1. The CDR3 has 16 residues. V was pared by 4 bases and J by 5 bases, with 10 bases of the junction left unmatched. Germline CDR1 reads SGHRS; CDR2 reads YFSETQ. The CDR3 DNA follows: TGCGCCAGCAGCCCCGGGACAGGGGGTCTGGCTACTGAAGCTTTCTTT. Translated, it gives CASSPGTGGLATEAFF. Full variable domain (remainder filled in from reference TRBV5-1 and TRBJ1-1): KAGVTQTPRYLIKTRGQQVTLSCSPISGHRSVSWYQQTPGQGLQFLFEYFSETQRNKGNFPGRFSGRQFSNSRSEMNVSTLELGDSALYLCASSPGTGGLATEAFFGQGTRLTVV.

The chain links TRBV4-2 to TRBJ1-1; D uncertain. V gave up 0 bases and J gave up 0 bases, with 8 bases separating them. Germline CDR1 and CDR2: LGHNA and YNFKEQ. The CDR3 runs 15 residues. In nucleotides, the CDR3 is TGTGCCAGCAGCCAAGATCAACAATTGAACACTGAAGCTTTCTTT. Translated, it gives CASSQDQQLNTEAFF.

This chain connects TRBV7-9 to TRBJ2-7, with D maybe TRBD2 (6 bases). The CDR3 covers 15 residues. Germline V gives CDR1 SEHNR, CDR2 FQNEAQ (reference sequence). V shed 1 base and J shed 1 base, with 11 bases lying between them. The CDR3 here is CASSLGGVRSYEQYF. The CDR3 DNA follows: TGTGCCAGCAGCTTAGGGGGGGTAAGATCCTACGAGCAGTACTTC.

This chain connects TRBV7-8 to TRBJ2-1, with TRBD2 matching over 9 bases. Trimming cost V 4 bases and J 3 bases; bases outside gene matches: 16. The length of the CDR3 is 19 residues. Germline CDR1 SGHVS, CDR2 FQNEAQ. CDR3 in amino acids: CASSWVRGGTKGYYNEQFF. The DNA of the CDR3 is TGTGCCAGCAGCTGGGTGCGGGGGGGGACAAAGGGATACTACAATGAGCAGTTCTTC. Filled out from reference TRBV7-8 and TRBJ2-1, the complete variable domain reads GAGVSQSPRYKVAKRGQDVALRCDPISGHVSLFWYQQALGQGPEFLTYFQNEAQLDKSGLPSDRFFAERPEGSVSTLKIQRTQQEDSAVYLCASSWVRGGTKGYYNEQFFGPGTRLTVL.

The genes are TRBV7-2 and TRBJ2-7; 15 bases align to TRBD2. The V gene's germline CDR1 is SGHTA and CDR2 FQGNSA. Germline trimming cut 7 bases from V and 6 bases from J; bases unmatched to any gene: 4. CDR3 size: 14 residues. CDR3 nucleotide sequence: TGTGCCAGCAAGGGGACTAGCGGGAGGAGCGAGCAGTACTTC. As protein: CASKGTSGRSEQYF.

J is TRBJ1-5 and V is TRBV5-1; D is unclear. V was shortened by 1 base and J by 2 bases, with 10 bases between the two germline ends. The CDR3 is 15 residues long. CDR1 and CDR2 (germline): SGHRS, YFSETQ. CDR3 nucleotide sequence: TGCGCCAGCAGCTTGTGGTCCGGGGGCAATCAGCCCCAGCATTTT. Protein product: CASSLWSGGNQPQHF. Variable domain in full (rest from reference TRBV5-1 and TRBJ1-5): KAGVTQTPRYLIKTRGQQVTLSCSPISGHRSVSWYQQTPGQGLQFLFEYFSETQRNKGNFPGRFSGRQFSNSRSEMNVSTLELGDSALYLCASSLWSGGNQPQHFGDGTRLSIL.

The DNA for the CDR3 is TGTGCCATCAGTGAGGGAGGTACGTCCGAGGGCAATCAGCCCCAGCATTTT. Protein sequence: CAISEGGTSEGNQPQHF. The chain recombines TRBV10-3 with TRBJ1-5; D is ambiguous. Trimming cost V 2 bases and J 2 bases, with 16 bases left between them. This CDR3 has 17 residues. The germline gives CDR1 ENHRY, CDR2 SYGVKD.

The count of this clone is one. The chain recombines TRBV10-3 with TRBJ2-7; a possible D gene is TRBD2 (5 bases). CDR1 is ENHRY and CDR2 is SYGVKD in the germline V gene. This CDR3 region has 11 residues. V gave up 10 bases and J gave up 3 bases, with 10 bases separating them. CDR3 loop: CATGLYYEQYF. CDR3 DNA: TGTGCCACAGGACTTTACTACGAGCAGTACTTC.